One sample yielded the 3 T cell receptor beta chains listed below, sequenced in a study of early T cells in non-severe SARS-CoV-2 infection. A single record per CDR3 protein comes from TCRdb applying MiXCR to the 5' RACE reads. The sample contains about 30,000 distinct CDR3 sequences, about 5.5% of which appear only once. Material: whole blood. The receptors originated from an adult who was a healthcare worker with PCR-confirmed SARS-CoV-2 infection or an uninfected control (not recorded which).

This clonotype was observed at least ten times. This chain links TRBV6-6 with TRBJ2-5; D is possibly TRBD1 or TRBD2 (5 bases each). The CDR3 runs 15 residues. Germline V lookup: CDR1 MNHNY, CDR2 SVGAGI (reference sequence). With 2 bases removed from V and 2 bases from J, the gap between germline ends came to 12 bases. CDR3 sequence (DNA): TGTGCCAGCAGTTACGAGGGGCACTTTCAAGAGACCCAGTACTTC. This encodes CASSYEGHFQETQYF.

This clonotype was found many times. The chain employs TRBV20-1 and TRBJ1-2, with TRBD1 identical over 11 bases. The length of the CDR3 is 13 residues. Trimming took 3 bases from V and 8 from J; bases not matched to a gene: 5. Per germline, CDR1 DFQATT and CDR2 SNEGSKA (reference sequence). CDR3 loop: CSASRTGGLGYTF. The CDR3 region has the DNA TGCAGTGCTAGCCGGACAGGGGGCTTGGGCTACACCTTC.

Ten or more counts support this clonotype. The chain has TRBV20-1 and TRBJ2-1; D is undetermined. The V end lost 0 bases, the J end lost 7 bases, and 22 bases lay between the germline ends. Per the germline V gene, CDR1 is DFQATT and CDR2 is SNEGSKA (reference sequence). The CDR3 is 17 residues long. The CDR3 spells CSARDVQVKRRGNEQFF. The DNA of the CDR3 is TGCAGTGCTAGAGATGTTCAAGTTAAGCGCCGTGGGAATGAGCAGTTCTTC.